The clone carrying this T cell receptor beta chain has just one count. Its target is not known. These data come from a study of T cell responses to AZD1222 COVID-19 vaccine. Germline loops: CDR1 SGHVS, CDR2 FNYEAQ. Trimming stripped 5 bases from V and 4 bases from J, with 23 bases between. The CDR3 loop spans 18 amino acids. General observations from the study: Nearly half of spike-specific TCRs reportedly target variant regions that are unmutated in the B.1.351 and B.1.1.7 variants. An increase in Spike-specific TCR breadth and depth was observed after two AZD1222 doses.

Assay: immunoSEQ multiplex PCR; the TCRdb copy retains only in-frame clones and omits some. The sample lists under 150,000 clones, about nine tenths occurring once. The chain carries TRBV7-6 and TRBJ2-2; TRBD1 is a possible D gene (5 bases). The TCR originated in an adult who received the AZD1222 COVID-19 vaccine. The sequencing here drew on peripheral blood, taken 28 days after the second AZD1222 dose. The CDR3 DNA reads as TGTGCCAGCAGCCCCATTCAACCAGGACATTTAACCACCGGGGAGCTGTTTTTT. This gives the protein CASSPIQPGHLTTGELFF.